This entry concerns a single TCR beta chain. What this receptor recognizes is not known. No qualities accompany the bases; no much larger clone lies one base away. These data are taken from a study of T cells in localized non-small cell lung cancer (TCRdb year 2020). Study-level background: The study analyzed T cell repertoires of 236 early-stage NSCLC patients, comparing tumors and uninvolved tumor-adjacent lungs. The cohort consisted of under 300 treatment-naive NSCLC patients whose localized lung tumors had been resected. The mean age of the NSCLC patients was approximately 71 years, with 130 or so men and about a hundred women.

Here is what the overall study found, with its caveats: Of the top 100 tumor clones, a median of roughly 53 were detected in paired uninvolved adjacent lung; roughly 26 were also among that lung's top 100. Uninvolved tumor-adjacent lung showed the highest T cell clonality, higher than tumor, which suggests more focused antigenic responses in the adjacent lung. Higher blood T cell density associated with longer overall survival, while higher adjacent-lung clonality associated with shorter survival. Because of the exploratory design, TCR variables were selected using unadjusted p-values without false-discovery rate correction. Because multi-region tumor sequencing was not done, intratumor heterogeneity could not be ruled out.

The germline V gene specifies SGHRS as CDR1 and YFSETQ as CDR2. The junction carries 19 bases between V and J, which are trimmed by 4 bases and 5 bases respectively. From the cysteine up to the phenylalanine, the CDR3 has a length of 15 residues. The DNA shown is the 45-base CDR3, in frame from base 1. At diagnosis, tumor, uninvolved tumor-adjacent lung and peripheral blood were collected and then preserved as a mix of FFPE and fresh-frozen material. For TCR repertoire profiling, the blood samples were analyzed as peripheral blood mononuclear cells. TCR beta CDR3 regions were sequenced from DNA using the immunoSEQ Assay. On the study's bioinformatics: To compute T cell density, TCR beta template counts were normalized to usable DNA, which was estimated by amplifying housekeeping genes. The preseqR package was used to estimate richness by extrapolating to 400,000 templates for PBMC samples and to 120,000 templates for tissue samples. Clonality was defined by subtracting Pielou's evenness from one. Tissue-enriched TCRs were identified by differential abundance testing using productive amino-acid clonotypes, minimum total count 5 and alpha 0.1. The Jaccard Index and the Morisita Overlap Index were used to measure repertoire overlap between compartments. TCR beta CDR3s were clustered by GLIPH together with public tetramer-defined viral CDR3s, and at least three viral sequences plus V-gene enrichment were required for viral motifs. TCRdb limited this immuneACCESS table to in-frame rearrangements with V and J called. A share of clones is missing; checked studies link under half to unresolved V genes, and the rest is unexplained. For V, J and clone size, that table is used; D and trimming come from the DNA. Counted in this sample were tens of thousands of clones; roughly 86% of them appeared once. The ten largest clones take up about 13% of the sample.

Sample: peripheral blood, taken before any cancer treatment. The rearrangement combines TRBV5-1 with TRBJ2-7, and possibly TRBD1, on 6 matching bases. This clonotype originated in a female donor older than 55 with stage I lung adenocarcinoma. CDR3 reads: CASSARLSGEHEQYF. The DNA sequence follows: TGCGCCAGCAGCGCCCGACTCTCAGGGGAGCACGAGCAGTACTTC.